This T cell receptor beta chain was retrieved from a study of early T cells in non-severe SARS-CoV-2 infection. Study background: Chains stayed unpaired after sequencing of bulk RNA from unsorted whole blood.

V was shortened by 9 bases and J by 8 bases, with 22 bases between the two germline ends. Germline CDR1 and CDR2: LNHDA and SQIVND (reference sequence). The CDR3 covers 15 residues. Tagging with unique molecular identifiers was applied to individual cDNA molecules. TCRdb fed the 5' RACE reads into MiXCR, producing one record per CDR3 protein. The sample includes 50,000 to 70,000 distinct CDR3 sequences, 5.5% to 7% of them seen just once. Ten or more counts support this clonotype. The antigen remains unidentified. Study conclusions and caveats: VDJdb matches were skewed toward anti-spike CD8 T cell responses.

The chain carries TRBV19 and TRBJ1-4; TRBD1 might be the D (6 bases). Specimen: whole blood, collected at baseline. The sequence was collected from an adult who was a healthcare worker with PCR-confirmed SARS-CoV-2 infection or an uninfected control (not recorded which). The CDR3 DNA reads TGTGCCAGCCTCGGCCTCAGGGGCAAAGGGGAAAAACTGTTTTTT. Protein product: CASLGLRGKGEKLFF.